Here is one TCR beta chain with its context. Its antigen has not been determined. No base qualities exist here, and no much larger clone lies one base off it. The germline V and J ends show losses of 2 bases and 4 bases respectively, and no gene match explains 4 bases of the junction. Sequences SGHRS (CDR1) and YFSETQ (CDR2) are obtained from the germline V gene. CDR3 length: 14 amino acids, cysteine to phenylalanine. Kept here is only the CDR3 DNA, which spans 42 bases and is read in frame from base 1. The sample is drawn from a study of T cell changes during pregnancy in multiple sclerosis (dated by TCRdb to between 2017 and 2020). Concerning the study at large: In women with multiple sclerosis, the researchers looked at how the T cell repertoire shifted as pregnancy progressed.

To prepare the library, the immunoSEQ multiplex PCR assay was applied. The table comes from immuneACCESS by way of TCRdb, which keeps in-frame sequences with V and J called. Part of the clones is missing from these tables; in studies checked, under half for an unresolved V gene and the rest for unknown reasons. The table for this sample lists 60,000 to 65,000 clones; around nine tenths of them were counted only once. Approximately 1.4% of the sample rests with the top ten. In this chain, TRBV5-1 is recombined with TRBJ1-2; 8 junctional bases match TRBD1. The material sequenced was peripheral blood, taken in the second trimester of pregnancy. The sequence was obtained from a female donor with multiple sclerosis, enrolled in a pregnancy study. CDR3 protein: CASSFDRGAYGYTF. The nucleotide sequence is given as TGCGCCAGCAGCTTTGACAGGGGAGCCTATGGCTACACCTTC.